One sample yielded the 22 T cell receptor beta chains listed below, sequenced in a study of blood T cells in healthy people across ages. It was with a sample-barcoded 5' primer and a J-beta primer mix that a second PCR of about 6 to 12 cycles was run. Via MiXCR, TCRdb re-called the 5' RACE reads, giving one row per CDR3 protein. The table lists 700,000 to 850,000 distinct CDR3 sequences, under 40% of them singletons, with 13% in the top ten. The sample consisted of blood. These receptors originate from a man between 18 and 35 years old in good health.

As for this clonotype: At one end, the junction sequence differs from germline, possibly due to a read error. The rearrangement joins TRBV6-1 to TRBJ2-1, with 9 bases matching TRBD2. The J call may not be correct, given that the DNA end is closer to TRBJ2-7. There are 15 residues in the CDR3. Germline V lookup: CDR1 MNHNS, CDR2 SASEGT. The CDR3 is CARSEAGGSYNEQYF. CDR3 in DNA: TGTGCCAGAAGTGAAGCGGGGGGCTCCTACAATGAGCAGTACTTC.

This clonotype was observed at least ten times. The chain uses TRBV12-3 or TRBV12-4 and TRBJ2-1; 7 positions agree with TRBD2. V lost 6 bases and J lost 2; bases outside the gene matches: 7. The CDR3 consists of 15 residues. The CDR3 loop is CASRSGAGPYNEQFF. For the CDR3, the DNA is TGTGCCAGCAGGTCCGGAGCGGGACCCTACAATGAGCAGTTCTTC.

The V and J genes are TRBV13 and TRBJ2-1, with 9 bases identical to TRBD1. The V gene's germline CDR1 is PRHDT and CDR2 FYEKMQ (reference sequence). The CDR3 extends over 17 amino acids. The V and J ends lost 0 bases and 7 bases, in that order; junction bases with no gene match: 10. The CDR3 bases are TGTGCCAGCAGCTTAGGTAGGAGGGACAGGGCTGCGAATGAGCAGTTCTTC. It specifies CASSLGRRDRAANEQFF.

V gene TRBV6-5 combines with J gene TRBJ2-1; D is unresolved. Germline V gives CDR1 MNHEY, CDR2 SVGAGI. The CDR3 runs to 12 residues. CDR3: CATHYSNNEQFF. DNA for the CDR3: TGTGCTACTCATTACAGCAACAATGAGCAGTTCTTC.

This clonotype was seen more than once but under ten times. V usage is TRBV4-3 and J usage is TRBJ1-2; D is perhaps TRBD1 (5 bases). Deletions cut 2 bases from V and 7 bases from J, with 17 bases between. This CDR3 has 15 residues. Germline-derived CDR1 and CDR2 are LGHNA and YSLEER. The CDR3 loop is CASSQPDRRASGYTF. CDR3 coding DNA: TGCGCCAGCAGCCAACCCGACAGACGCGCTTCTGGCTACACCTTC.

This clonotype has just a few counts. This rearrangement joins TRBV20-1 to TRBJ2-5, with 7 positions matching TRBD2. The CDR3 spans 17 residues. V was pared by 3 bases and J by 4 bases, with 17 bases of the junction left unmatched. The V gene's germline CDR1 is DFQATT and CDR2 SNEGSKA (reference sequence). The CDR3 region is CSASVLRWDPGGETQYF. DNA for the CDR3: TGCAGTGCTAGTGTCTTGAGATGGGACCCGGGGGGAGAGACCCAGTACTTC.

Only a few counts were recorded for this clonotype. Given a much more abundant clone one base away, this may be a read error. This chain connects TRBV12-3 or TRBV12-4 to TRBJ2-4; 7 bases fit TRBD1. The CDR3 is 13 amino acids. Trimming removed 6 bases from V and 15 bases from J; junction bases left unmatched: 14. The CDR3 region is CASRAQGIDERYF. CDR3 bases: TGTGCCAGCAGAGCACAGGGGATCGACGAGCGGTACTTC.

This chain links TRBV30 with TRBJ1-4; the D gene is possibly TRBD1 (6 bases). CDR1 is GTSNPN and CDR2 is SVGIG in the germline V gene (reference sequence). The V and J ends lost 1 base and 4 bases respectively, with 16 bases between them. This CDR3 is built from 16 residues. CDR3 DNA sequence: TGTGCCTGGAGTGCCAACGGGGGCCTGGGTAATGAAAAACTGTTTTTT. Translation gives CAWSANGGLGNEKLFF.

The chain joins TRBV20-1 to TRBJ2-7; D remains ambiguous. Germline-derived CDR1 and CDR2 are DFQATT and SNEGSKA (reference sequence). The V end lost 4 bases, the J end lost 5 bases, and 15 bases lay between the germline ends. The CDR3 consists of 13 residues. This CDR3 is CSAKQGSVNEQYF. CDR3 sequence (DNA): TGCAGTGCTAAGCAAGGTTCTGTCAACGAGCAGTACTTC.

This clonotype has at least ten counts. The chain joins TRBV7-2 to TRBJ2-3, with D perhaps matching TRBD2 (7 bases). The CDR3 loop spans 12 amino acids. Trimming cost V 8 bases and J 5 bases, with 11 bases left between them. Germline-derived CDR1 and CDR2 are SGHTA and FQGNSA. CDR3 sequence: CASGGAGDTQYF. CDR3 nucleotides: TGTGCCAGCGGGGGGGCCGGAGATACGCAGTATTTT. The whole variable domain, filled in from reference TRBV7-2 and TRBJ2-3, reads GAGVSQSPSNKVTEKGKDVELRCDPISGHTALYWYRQSLGQGLEFLIYFQGNSAPDKSGLPSDRFSAERTGGSVSTLTIQRTQQEDSAVYLCASGGAGDTQYFGPGTRLTVL.

This clonotype is a singleton in its sample. The rearrangement links TRBV6-2 or TRBV6-3 to TRBJ1-5; possibly TRBD1 for D (6 bases). The CDR3 is 15 amino acids. V was clipped by 2 bases and J by 7 bases, with 15 bases between them. Germline V gene data show CDR1 as MNHEY and CDR2 as SVGEGT. The CDR3 protein is CASSYDGTPPQPQHF. CDR3 DNA sequence: TGTGCCAGCAGTTACGATGGGACACCGCCCCAGCCCCAGCATTTT.

This sequence joins TRBV5-1 and TRBJ1-4, with D possibly TRBD1 on 6 matching bases. CDR1 and CDR2 (germline): SGHRS, YFSETQ. This CDR3 region has 13 residues. Between the trimmed V and J ends, which lost 3 bases and 7 bases, there was a span of 10 bases. The CDR3 is CASSSGGGEKLFF. DNA for the CDR3: TGCGCCAGCAGCTCGGGGGGCGGTGAAAAACTGTTTTTT.

The chain links TRBV7-2 to TRBJ1-1; D remains unclear. With 5 bases removed from V and 0 bases from J, the gap between germline ends came to 13 bases. CDR1 and CDR2 (germline): SGHTA, FQGNSA. The CDR3 has 15 residues. The CDR3 DNA reads as TGTGCCAGCAGCCCAACGGGTGTGATGAACACTGAAGCTTTCTTT. Translated, it gives CASSPTGVMNTEAFF.

The chain joins TRBV4-3 to TRBJ1-5; D unresolved. Trimming pared 2 bases from V and 6 bases from J, leaving 17 bases between. The CDR3 has 16 residues. The germline gives CDR1 LGHNA, CDR2 YSLEER. In DNA, the CDR3 is TGCGCCAGCAGCCAAATGTGGAGAAGGTTTGGTCAGCCCCAGCATTTT. Translated, it gives CASSQMWRRFGQPQHF.

This chain links TRBV5-1 with TRBJ1-2, with 7 bases fitting TRBD1. Germline CDR1 SGHRS, CDR2 YFSETQ. V lost 4 bases, J lost 4 bases, and 10 bases stayed unmatched. This CDR3 is built from 15 residues. CDR3 region: CASSAATGSGYGYTF. CDR3 in DNA: TGCGCCAGCAGCGCCGCGACAGGGAGCGGCTATGGCTACACCTTC.

This clonotype was found once. The rearrangement uses TRBV12-3 or TRBV12-4 and TRBJ2-7; 8 bases are shared with TRBD2. Trimming removed 3 bases from V and 0 bases from J; junction bases left unmatched: 7. The CDR3 extends over 16 amino acids. The CDR3 sequence is CASSFREGKPSYEQYF. In DNA, the CDR3 is TGTGCCAGCAGTTTTCGGGAGGGAAAACCCTCCTACGAGCAGTACTTC.

The V gene is TRBV20-1, the J gene TRBJ2-2; a weak D match, TRBD1 (5 bases). Germline V gene lookup returns CDR1 DFQATT and CDR2 SNEGSKA (reference sequence). This CDR3 is 14 amino acids long. Between the trimmed V and J ends, which lost 3 bases and 4 bases, there was a span of 12 bases. The CDR3 is CSARWGRATGELFF. CDR3 coding DNA: TGCAGTGCTAGGTGGGGCAGGGCCACCGGGGAGCTGTTTTTT.

As for this clonotype: The junction does not match germline at one end; this may be a read error. The chain joins TRBV5-5 to TRBJ2-2, with 12 positions matching TRBD2. The V gene's germline CDR1 is SGHKS and CDR2 YYEKEE (reference sequence). The CDR3 is 17 amino acids. The CDR3 is CASSLVLAGGPTGKLFF. The DNA of the CDR3 is TGTGCCAGCAGCTTGGTCCTAGCGGGGGGGCCCACCGGGAAGCTGTTTTTT.

This chain uses TRBV10-2 with TRBJ1-1, with D tentatively TRBD1 (5 bases). V was cut by 4 bases and J by 4 bases, with 7 bases left in between. The V gene's germline CDR1 is WSHSY and CDR2 SAAADI. This CDR3 has 12 residues. CDR3 region: CASSGRGTEAFF. CDR3 sequence (DNA): TGCGCCAGCAGTGGTAGGGGCACTGAAGCTTTCTTT.

The V and J genes are TRBV5-1 and TRBJ1-1; D is undetermined. V was shortened by 3 bases and J by 5 bases, with 14 bases between the two germline ends. Germline V gene sequence: CDR1 SGHRS, CDR2 YFSETQ. This CDR3 is 14 amino acids long. CDR3 loop: CASSWSGSNTEAFF. In DNA, the CDR3 is TGCGCCAGCAGCTGGTCGGGGTCTAATACTGAAGCTTTCTTT.

This clonotype was observed a few times. V usage is TRBV5-1 and J usage is TRBJ1-1; no definite D call. The length of the CDR3 is 14 residues. Germline CDR1 and CDR2: SGHRS and YFSETQ. The V end was cut by 0 bases, the J end by 1 base, with 7 bases between. The CDR3 reads CASSLEQKNTEAFF. Here the CDR3 DNA reads TGCGCCAGCAGCTTGGAACAGAAGAACACTGAAGCTTTCTTT.

This clonotype was picked up a small number of times. This chain uses TRBV3-1 with TRBJ2-1; possibly TRBD1 for D (6 bases). V shed 3 bases and J shed 2 bases, with 11 bases lying between them. This CDR3 is 15 amino acids long. The germline gives CDR1 LGHDT, CDR2 YNNKEL (reference sequence). CDR3 DNA: TGTGCCAGCAGCCAGGACAGCTTAACCTACAATGAGCAGTTCTTC. Its translation: CASSQDSLTYNEQFF.